Shown below are 8 T cell receptor beta chains from a single sample sequenced in a study of human T cells and chemical hapten exposure. The time point denotes: patch test 3, about 24 weeks after DPC sensitization. As to treatment: therapeutic diphenylcyclopropenone sensitization with weekly scalp DPC. Each CDR3 protein is one row after TCRdb ran MiXCR on the RACE reads. The sample includes 180,000 or so distinct CDR3 sequences, 24% of them seen just once. This material consisted of whole blood, taken in connection with sensitization to the hapten diphenylcyclopropenone (DPC). Receptor source: a middle-aged woman with alopecia areata. Some clones in this sample may be carry-over from other donors' samples.

This clonotype was picked up a small number of times. The chain employs TRBV10-3 and TRBJ2-1, with a weak D call TRBD2 (6 bases). From germline, CDR1 is ENHRY and CDR2 SYGVKD. The CDR3 length is 14 residues. The ends were cut back, 9 bases at V and 0 bases at J, with 12 bases in the middle. Here the CDR3 DNA reads TGTGCCATGGCCGCGCGGGGCTCCTACAATGAGCAGTTCTTC. Protein product: CAMAARGSYNEQFF.

The genes are TRBV4-1 and TRBJ2-2; TRBD2 aligns across 7 bases. This CDR3 contains 15 residues. Germline V gives CDR1 MGHRA, CDR2 YSYEKL. After removal of 0 bases from V and 3 bases from J, the junction contained 1 base not matched to a gene. The CDR3 is CASSQDGGDTGELFF. The CDR3 nucleotides read TGCGCCAGCAGCCAAGATGGGGGGGACACCGGGGAGCTGTTTTTT.

This clonotype has more than one count but fewer than ten. This chain uses TRBV10-3 with TRBJ2-7; D unclear. Germline CDR1 reads ENHRY; CDR2 reads SYGVKD. The V end lost 4 bases, the J end lost 3 bases, and 7 bases lay between the germline ends. CDR3 length: 12 amino acids. The CDR3 here is CAISGDIYEQYF. The CDR3 nucleotides are TGTGCCATCAGTGGCGACATCTACGAGCAGTACTTC.

The chain carries TRBV7-9 and TRBJ1-6; TRBD1 agrees at 7 bases. The CDR3 is 15 amino acids. Germline V lookup: CDR1 SEHNR, CDR2 FQNEAQ (reference sequence). V was clipped by 5 bases and J by 2 bases; unmatched bases: 3. The CDR3 nucleotides read TGTGCCAGCAGCCGACAGGGAACCTATAATTCACCCCTCCACTTT. Its translation is CASSRQGTYNSPLHF.

This chain joins TRBV29-1 and TRBJ1-5; TRBD1 might be the D (6 bases). CDR1 and CDR2 from the germline V gene are SQVTM and ANQGSEA. The CDR3 spans 13 residues. Deletions cut 7 bases from V and 7 bases from J, with 17 bases between. The CDR3 reads CSAQGGGGQPQHF. In DNA, the CDR3 is TGCAGCGCCCAAGGGGGGGGGGGACAGCCCCAGCATTTT. Full variable domain (outside the CDR3, taken from reference TRBV29-1 and TRBJ1-5): SAVISQKPSRDICQRGTSLTIQCQVDSQVTMMFWYRQQPGQSLTLIATANQGSEATYESGFVIDKFPISRPNLTFSTLTVSNMSPEDSSIYLCSAQGGGGQPQHFGDGTRLSIL.

This clonotype was recorded a few times. The chain is built from TRBV29-1 and TRBJ2-1, with D possibly matching TRBD2 (6 bases). Germline V CDR1 and CDR2: SQVTM, ANQGSEA. The CDR3 runs to 11 residues. Trimming took off 6 bases at V and 9 bases at J, with 12 bases between the two ends. The CDR3 coding sequence is TGCAGCGTGGGGCGGCGGGGTGAGCAGTTCTTC. It encodes CSVGRRGEQFF.

There are a few counts of this clonotype. This chain uses TRBV7-6 with TRBJ2-5; the D is unclear. The CDR3 loop spans 13 amino acids. Germline V gene sequence: CDR1 SGHVS, CDR2 FNYEAQ. The ends were cut back, 5 bases at V and 3 bases at J, with 10 bases in the middle. The CDR3 spells CASSPDEEETQYF. The CDR3 nucleotides read TGTGCCAGCAGCCCCGACGAGGAAGAGACCCAGTACTTC.

This clonotype occurred a few times. The genes are TRBV9 and TRBJ2-7, with TRBD2 as a possible D gene (7 bases). This CDR3 has 13 residues. Trimming cost V 4 bases and J 6 bases, with 14 bases left between them. Germline V gene lookup returns CDR1 SGDLS and CDR2 YYNGEE. The CDR3 is CASSQGRGGEQYF. The CDR3 coding sequence is TGTGCCAGCAGCCAGGGGAGGGGTGGCGAGCAGTACTTC.